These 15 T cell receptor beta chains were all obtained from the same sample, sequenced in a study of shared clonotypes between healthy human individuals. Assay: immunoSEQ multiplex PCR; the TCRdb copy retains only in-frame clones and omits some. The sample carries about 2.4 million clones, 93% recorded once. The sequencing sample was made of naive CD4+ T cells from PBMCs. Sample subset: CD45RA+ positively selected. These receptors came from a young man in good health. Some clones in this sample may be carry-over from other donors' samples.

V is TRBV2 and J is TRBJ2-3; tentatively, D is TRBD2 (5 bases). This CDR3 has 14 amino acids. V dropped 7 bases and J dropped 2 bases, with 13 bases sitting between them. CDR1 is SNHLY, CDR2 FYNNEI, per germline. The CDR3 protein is CASKLVPPTDTQYF. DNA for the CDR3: TGTGCCAGCAAACTAGTTCCCCCCACAGATACGCAGTATTTT.

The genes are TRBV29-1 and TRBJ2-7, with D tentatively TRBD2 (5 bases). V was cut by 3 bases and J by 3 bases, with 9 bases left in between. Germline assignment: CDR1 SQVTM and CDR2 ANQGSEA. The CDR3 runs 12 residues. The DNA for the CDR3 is TGCAGCGTTGAGTTTGAGGGCTACGAGCAGTACTTC. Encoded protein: CSVEFEGYEQYF.

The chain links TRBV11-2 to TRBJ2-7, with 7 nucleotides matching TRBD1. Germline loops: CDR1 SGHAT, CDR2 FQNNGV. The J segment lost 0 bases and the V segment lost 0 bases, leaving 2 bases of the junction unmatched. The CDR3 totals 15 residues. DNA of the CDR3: TGTGCCAGCAGCTTAGATTGGACAGGCTCCTACGAGCAGTACTTC. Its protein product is CASSLDWTGSYEQYF.

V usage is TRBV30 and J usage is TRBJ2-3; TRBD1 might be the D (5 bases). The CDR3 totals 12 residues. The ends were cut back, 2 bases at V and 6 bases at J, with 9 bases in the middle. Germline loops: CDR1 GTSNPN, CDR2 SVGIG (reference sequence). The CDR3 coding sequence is TGTGCCTGGAGTCCGTCAGGGGATACGCAGTATTTT. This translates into CAWSPSGDTQYF.

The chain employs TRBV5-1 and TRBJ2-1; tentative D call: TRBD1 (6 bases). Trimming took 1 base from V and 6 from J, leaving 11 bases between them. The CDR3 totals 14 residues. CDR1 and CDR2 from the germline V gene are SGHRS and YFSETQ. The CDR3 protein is CASSLQGMGNEQFF. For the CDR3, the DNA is TGCGCCAGCAGCTTGCAGGGGATGGGCAATGAGCAGTTCTTC.

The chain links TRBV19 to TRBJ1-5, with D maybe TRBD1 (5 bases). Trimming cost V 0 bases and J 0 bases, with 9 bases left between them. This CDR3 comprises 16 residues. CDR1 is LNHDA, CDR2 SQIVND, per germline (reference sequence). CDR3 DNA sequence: TGTGCCAGTAGTATAGAGGGGGTTTCTAGCAATCAGCCCCAGCATTTT. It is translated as CASSIEGVSSNQPQHF.

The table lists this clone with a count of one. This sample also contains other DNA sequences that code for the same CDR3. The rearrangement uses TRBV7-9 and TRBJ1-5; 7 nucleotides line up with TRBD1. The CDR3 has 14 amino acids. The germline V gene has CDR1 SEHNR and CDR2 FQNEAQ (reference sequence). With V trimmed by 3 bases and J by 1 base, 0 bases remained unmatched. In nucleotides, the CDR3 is TGTGCCAGCAGCTTGGACAGGAGCAATCAGCCCCAGCATTTT. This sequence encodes CASSLDRSNQPQHF.

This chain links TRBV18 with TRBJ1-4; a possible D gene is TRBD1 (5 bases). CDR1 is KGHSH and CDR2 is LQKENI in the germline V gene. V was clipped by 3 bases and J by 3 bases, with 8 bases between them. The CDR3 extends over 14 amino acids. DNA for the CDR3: TGTGCCAGCTCACCGTGGGACGCTAATGAAAAACTGTTTTTT. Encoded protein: CASSPWDANEKLFF. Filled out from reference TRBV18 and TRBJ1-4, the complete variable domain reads NAGVMQNPRHLVRRRGQEARLRCSPMKGHSHVYWYRQLPEEGLKFMVYLQKENIIDESGMPKERFSAEFPKEGPSILRIQQVVRGDSAAYFCASSPWDANEKLFFGSGTQLSVL.

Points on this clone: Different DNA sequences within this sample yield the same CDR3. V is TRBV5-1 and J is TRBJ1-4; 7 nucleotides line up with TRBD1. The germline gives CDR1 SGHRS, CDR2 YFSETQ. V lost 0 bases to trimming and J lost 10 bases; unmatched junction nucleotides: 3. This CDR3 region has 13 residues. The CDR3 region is CASSLEGGGKLFF. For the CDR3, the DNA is TGCGCCAGCAGCTTGGAAGGGGGCGGAAAACTGTTTTTT.

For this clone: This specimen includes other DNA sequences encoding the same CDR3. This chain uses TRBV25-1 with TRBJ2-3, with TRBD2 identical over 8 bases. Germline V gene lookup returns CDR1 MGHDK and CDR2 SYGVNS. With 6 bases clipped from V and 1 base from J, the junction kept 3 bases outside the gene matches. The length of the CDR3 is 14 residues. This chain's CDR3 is CASSTSGGTDTQYF. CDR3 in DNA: TGTGCCAGCAGCACTAGCGGAGGCACAGATACGCAGTATTTT.

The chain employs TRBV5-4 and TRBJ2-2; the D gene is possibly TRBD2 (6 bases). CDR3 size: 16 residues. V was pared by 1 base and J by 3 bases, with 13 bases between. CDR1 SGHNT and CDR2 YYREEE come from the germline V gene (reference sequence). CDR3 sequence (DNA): TGTGCCAGCAGCTTGTCAGCGGGTCGGGACACCGGGGAGCTGTTTTTT. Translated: CASSLSAGRDTGELFF.

CDR3 loop: CASSLSMSTDTQYF. In DNA, the CDR3 is TGTGCCAGCAGCTTAAGCATGAGCACAGATACGCAGTATTTT. The gene calls are TRBV11-3 and TRBJ2-3; D is unclear. The V gene lost 2 bases and the J gene lost 0 bases, with 6 bases spanning the gap. Germline CDR1 SGHNT, CDR2 YENEEA. The CDR3 covers 14 residues.

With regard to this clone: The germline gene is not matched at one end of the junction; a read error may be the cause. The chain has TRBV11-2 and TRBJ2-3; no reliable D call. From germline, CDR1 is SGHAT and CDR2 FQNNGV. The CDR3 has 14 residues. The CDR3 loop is CTSSLRSNTDTQYF. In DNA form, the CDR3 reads TGTACCAGCAGCCTCCGCTCGAACACAGATACGCAGTATTTT. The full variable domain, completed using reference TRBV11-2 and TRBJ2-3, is EAGVAQSPRYKIIEKRQSVAFWCNPISGHATLYWYQQILGQGPKLLIQFQNNGVVDDSQLPKDRFSAERLKGVDSTLKIQPAKLEDSAVYLCTSSLRSNTDTQYFGPGTRLTVL.

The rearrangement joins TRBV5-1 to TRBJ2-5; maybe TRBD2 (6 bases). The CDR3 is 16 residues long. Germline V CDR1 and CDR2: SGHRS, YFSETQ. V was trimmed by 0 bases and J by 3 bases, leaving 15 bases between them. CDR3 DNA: TGCGCCAGCAGCTTGGCTAGTCCCCGGAGGGAAGAGACCCAGTACTTC. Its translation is CASSLASPRREETQYF.

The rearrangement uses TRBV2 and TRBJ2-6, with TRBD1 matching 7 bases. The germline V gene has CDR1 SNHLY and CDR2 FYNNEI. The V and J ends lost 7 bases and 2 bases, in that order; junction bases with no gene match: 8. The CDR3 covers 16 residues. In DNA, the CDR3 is TGTGCCAGCACTTTTATTGACAGGGCTGGGGCCAACGTCCTGACTTTC. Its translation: CASTFIDRAGANVLTF.